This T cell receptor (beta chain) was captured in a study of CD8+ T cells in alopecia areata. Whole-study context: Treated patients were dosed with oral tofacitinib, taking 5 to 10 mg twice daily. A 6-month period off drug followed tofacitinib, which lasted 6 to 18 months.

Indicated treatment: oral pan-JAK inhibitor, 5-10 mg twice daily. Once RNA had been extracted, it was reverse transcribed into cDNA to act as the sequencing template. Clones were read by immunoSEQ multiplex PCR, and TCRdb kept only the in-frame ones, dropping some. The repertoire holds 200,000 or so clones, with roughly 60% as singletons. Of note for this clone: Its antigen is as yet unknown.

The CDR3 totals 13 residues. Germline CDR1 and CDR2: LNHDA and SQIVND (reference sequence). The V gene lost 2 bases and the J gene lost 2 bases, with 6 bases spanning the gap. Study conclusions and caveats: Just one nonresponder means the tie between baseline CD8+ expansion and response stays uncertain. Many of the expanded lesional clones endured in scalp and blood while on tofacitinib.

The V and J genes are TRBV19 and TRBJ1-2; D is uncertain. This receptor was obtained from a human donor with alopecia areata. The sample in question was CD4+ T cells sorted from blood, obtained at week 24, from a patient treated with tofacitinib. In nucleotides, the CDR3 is TGTGCCAGTAGTATAACGGGGAACTATGGCTACACCTTC. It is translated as CASSITGNYGYTF.